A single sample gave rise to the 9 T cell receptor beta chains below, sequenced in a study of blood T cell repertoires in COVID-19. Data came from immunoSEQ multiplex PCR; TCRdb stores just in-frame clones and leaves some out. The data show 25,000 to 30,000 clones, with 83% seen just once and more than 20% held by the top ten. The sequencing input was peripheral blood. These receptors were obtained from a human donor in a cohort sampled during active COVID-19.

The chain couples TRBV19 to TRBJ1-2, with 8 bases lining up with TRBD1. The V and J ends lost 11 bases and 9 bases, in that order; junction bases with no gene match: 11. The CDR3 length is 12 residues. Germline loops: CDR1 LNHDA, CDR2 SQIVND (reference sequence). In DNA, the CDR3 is TGTGCCGGATCAGGGGGCCGTCATAGCTACACCTTC. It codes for CAGSGGRHSYTF.

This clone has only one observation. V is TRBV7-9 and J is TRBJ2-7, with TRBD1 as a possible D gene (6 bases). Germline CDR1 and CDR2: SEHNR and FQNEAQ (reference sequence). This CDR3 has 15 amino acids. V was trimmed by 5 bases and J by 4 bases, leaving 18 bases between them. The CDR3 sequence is CASSRMQDSRYEQYF. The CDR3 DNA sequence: TGTGCCAGCAGCCGTATGCAGGACAGCCGGTACGAGCAGTACTTC.

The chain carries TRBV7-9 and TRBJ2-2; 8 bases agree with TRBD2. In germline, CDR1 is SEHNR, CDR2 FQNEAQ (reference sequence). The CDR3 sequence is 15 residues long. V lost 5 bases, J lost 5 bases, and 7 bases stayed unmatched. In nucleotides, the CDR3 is TGTGCCAGCAGCCCCCGGACTAGCCTTACCGGGGAGCTGTTTTTT. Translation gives CASSPRTSLTGELFF.

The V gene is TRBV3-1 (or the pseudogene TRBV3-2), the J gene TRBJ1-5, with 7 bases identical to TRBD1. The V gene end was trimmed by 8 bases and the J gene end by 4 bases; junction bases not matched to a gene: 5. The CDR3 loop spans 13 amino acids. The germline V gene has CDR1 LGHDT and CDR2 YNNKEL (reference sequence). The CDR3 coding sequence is TGTGCCAGCCAGGGACAGACTAATCAGCCCCAGCATTTT. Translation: CASQGQTNQPQHF.

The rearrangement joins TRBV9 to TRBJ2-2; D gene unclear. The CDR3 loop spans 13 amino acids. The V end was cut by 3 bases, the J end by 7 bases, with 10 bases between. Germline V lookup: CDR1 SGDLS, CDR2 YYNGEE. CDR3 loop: CASSEKAGGELFF. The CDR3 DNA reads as TGTGCCAGCAGCGAAAAGGCAGGCGGGGAGCTGTTTTTT.

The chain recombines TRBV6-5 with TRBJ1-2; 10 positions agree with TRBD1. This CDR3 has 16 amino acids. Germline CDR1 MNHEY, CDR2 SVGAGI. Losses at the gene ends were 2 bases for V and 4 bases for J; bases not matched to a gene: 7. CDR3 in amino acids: CASSYAGQGGGYGYTF. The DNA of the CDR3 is TGTGCCAGCAGTTACGCAGGACAGGGGGGAGGCTATGGCTACACCTTC.

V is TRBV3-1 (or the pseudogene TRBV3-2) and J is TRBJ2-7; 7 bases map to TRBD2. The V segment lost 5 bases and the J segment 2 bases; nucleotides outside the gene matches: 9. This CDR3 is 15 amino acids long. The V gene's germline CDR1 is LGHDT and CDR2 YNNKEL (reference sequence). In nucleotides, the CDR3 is TGTGCCAGCAGCTTAAGACCCGGGGGGACCTACGAGCAGTACTTC. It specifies CASSLRPGGTYEQYF.

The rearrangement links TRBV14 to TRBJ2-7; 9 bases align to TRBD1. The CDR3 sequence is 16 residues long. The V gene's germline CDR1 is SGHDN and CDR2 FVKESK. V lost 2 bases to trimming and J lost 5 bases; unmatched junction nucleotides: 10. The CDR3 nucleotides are TGTGCCAGCAGCCAATTCTGGGACAGGGTTTCCCACGAGCAGTACTTC. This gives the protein CASSQFWDRVSHEQYF. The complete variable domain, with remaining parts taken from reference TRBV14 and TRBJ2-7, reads EAGVTQFPSHSVIEKGQTVTLRCDPISGHDNLYWYRRVMGKEIKFLLHFVKESKQDESGMPNNRFLAERTGGTYSTLKVQPAELEDSGVYFCASSQFWDRVSHEQYFGPGTRLTVT.

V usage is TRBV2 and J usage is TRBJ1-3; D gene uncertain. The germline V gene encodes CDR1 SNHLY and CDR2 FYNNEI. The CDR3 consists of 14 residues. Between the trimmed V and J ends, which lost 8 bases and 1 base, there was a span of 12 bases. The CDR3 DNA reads TGTGCCAGCTTTGAGGGATTGTCTGGAAACACCATATATTTT. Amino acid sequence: CASFEGLSGNTIYF.